The clone carrying this T cell receptor (beta chain) has just one count. The antigen is unknown. The CDR3 runs to 14 residues. The germline CDR1 and CDR2 sequences are SEHNR and FQNEAQ (reference sequence). With 1 base removed from V and 4 bases from J, the gap between germline ends came to 8 bases. The data were taken from a study of PD-1 blockade in classical Hodgkin lymphoma. Study outcomes and limitations: It was CD4+ TCR diversity, not CD8+, that rose significantly by C4D1. Whatever underlies the repertoire differences (possibly disease activity or prior therapy) remains undefined.

Brentuximab vedotin exposure varied among the patients, all of whom had relapsed after autologous stem cell transplantation. Libraries were prepared by immunoSEQ multiplex PCR; TCRdb keeps only in-frame clonotypes and omits some of them. The sample carries 70,000 or so clones, 85% to 95% recorded once. This specimen was peripheral blood mononuclear cells (PBMCs), taken at baseline. The chain employs TRBV7-9 and TRBJ1-5; D gene uncertain. This sequence originates from a human donor with classical Hodgkin lymphoma. This CDR3 reads CASSLGQSNQPQHF. The CDR3, as DNA: TGTGCCAGCAGCTTAGGTCAGTCGAATCAGCCCCAGCATTTT.